These 31 T cell receptor beta chains share one sample of origin, sequenced in a study of T cell changes during pregnancy in multiple sclerosis. The table came from immunoSEQ multiplex PCR; TCRdb's copy has only in-frame clones and leaves some out. The table shows about 110,000 clones, with around 93% occurring only once. Here the sequenced sample was peripheral blood, taken in the third trimester of pregnancy. The receptors come from a female donor in good health, enrolled as a control in a pregnancy study.

The chain recombines TRBV5-8 with TRBJ1-4, with D hard to call. CDR3 length equals 16 residues. Germline V gene lookup returns CDR1 SGHTS and CDR2 YDEGEE. Trimming took 7 bases from V and 0 from J, leaving 16 bases between them. CDR3: CASGETPPATNEKLFF. CDR3 nucleotides: TGTGCCAGCGGGGAGACGCCCCCAGCAACTAATGAAAAACTGTTTTTT.

A single count supports this clone. V and J are TRBV4-3 and TRBJ2-1; 7 bases align to TRBD2. There are 15 residues in the CDR3. Germline V gene sequence: CDR1 LGHNA, CDR2 YSLEER. V shed 1 base and J 6 bases; nucleotides not matched to a gene: 6. CDR3 bases: TGCGCCAGCAGCCAAGGGCGGGGGTTAGTCAATGAGCAGTTCTTC. It codes for CASSQGRGLVNEQFF.

V and J are TRBV4-1 and TRBJ2-7; 9 nucleotides line up with TRBD1. Germline V CDR1 and CDR2: MGHRA, YSYEKL. J gave up 9 bases and V 3 bases, and 6 bases lay outside the gene matches. The CDR3 length is 13 residues. CDR3: CASSQGTGIGQYF. The CDR3 coding sequence is TGCGCCAGCAGCCAGGGGACAGGGATAGGGCAGTACTTC.

V gene TRBV4-3 combines with J gene TRBJ1-1; perhaps TRBD1 as D (5 bases). This CDR3 region has 18 residues. V lost 1 base and J 2 bases, leaving 20 bases between the germline ends. The germline V gene encodes CDR1 LGHNA and CDR2 YSLEER. The CDR3 reads CASSQVGVRVRTNTEAFF. CDR3 sequence (DNA): TGCGCCAGCAGCCAAGTGGGCGTTCGGGTCAGGACAAACACTGAAGCTTTCTTT.

The chain recombines TRBV11-1 with TRBJ2-3; 11 positions agree with TRBD2. The J segment lost 2 bases and the V segment lost 1 base, leaving 8 bases of the junction unmatched. The CDR3 has 18 amino acids. The germline gives CDR1 SGHAT, CDR2 FQDESV (reference sequence). The CDR3 sequence is CASSLVGASGGITDTQYF. For the CDR3, the DNA is TGTGCCAGCAGCTTAGTCGGGGCTAGCGGGGGGATCACAGATACGCAGTATTTT.

The chain links TRBV4-3 to TRBJ1-2, with D perhaps matching TRBD1 (5 bases). Germline CDR1 LGHNA, CDR2 YSLEER. The V end lost 1 base, the J end lost 10 bases, and 16 bases lay between the germline ends. CDR3 size: 14 residues. CDR3 residues: CASSQGQGEGVYTF. Written as DNA, the CDR3 is TGCGCCAGCAGCCAAGGCCAGGGTGAAGGTGTCTACACCTTC.

The V call is TRBV5-4, the J call TRBJ1-1; D possibly corresponds to TRBD1 (5 bases). Germline lookup yields CDR1 SGHNT and CDR2 YYREEE (reference sequence). The CDR3 length is 15 residues. Trimming cost V 4 bases and J 1 base, with 14 bases left between them. This CDR3 reads CASSVQVFGNTEAFF. In DNA form, the CDR3 reads TGTGCCAGCAGCGTACAGGTTTTTGGGAACACTGAAGCTTTCTTT.

The J gene is TRBJ2-1, the V gene TRBV5-1; D is perhaps TRBD1 (6 bases). V was cut by 0 bases and J by 9 bases, with 19 bases left in between. Per germline, CDR1 SGHRS and CDR2 YFSETQ. The CDR3 is 16 amino acids. The CDR3: CASSLVNRHRAAEQFF. In nucleotides, the CDR3 is TGCGCCAGCAGCTTGGTGAACCGCCACAGGGCTGCTGAGCAGTTCTTC.

This rearrangement joins TRBV7-2 to TRBJ2-5; perhaps TRBD1 as D (6 bases). The CDR3 runs to 14 residues. V lost 3 bases and J lost 3, with 11 bases in between. The germline CDR1 and CDR2 sequences are SGHTA and FQGNSA. The CDR3 nucleotides are TGTGCCAGCAGCTTTATGGGGGCCGAAGAGACCCAGTACTTC. It yields the protein CASSFMGAEETQYF.

V and J are TRBV7-9 and TRBJ1-2, with a possible D match to TRBD1 (5 bases). CDR1 SEHNR and CDR2 FQNEAQ come from the germline V gene (reference sequence). The CDR3 sequence is 15 residues long. V gave up 7 bases and J gave up 2 bases, with 17 bases separating them. The CDR3 coding sequence is TGTGCCAGCACTCTCGGGACTTCCTTCAACTATGGCTACACCTTC. It is translated as CASTLGTSFNYGYTF.

The rearrangement uses TRBV5-4 and TRBJ2-3; TRBD2 aligns across 14 bases. The CDR3 has 16 residues. Losses at the gene ends were 3 bases for V and 4 bases for J; bases not matched to a gene: 4. Germline V CDR1 and CDR2: SGHNT, YYREEE (reference sequence). CDR3 DNA: TGTGCCAGCAGCTCGACTAGCGGGGGGGCGGCAGATACGCAGTATTTT. The encoded protein is CASSSTSGGAADTQYF.

CDR3 bases: TGTGCCAGCAGCCCGGACACTAACTATGGCTACACCTTC. Translating it yields CASSPDTNYGYTF. This rearrangement joins TRBV7-9 to TRBJ1-2; tentative D call: TRBD1 (5 bases). The CDR3 extends over 13 amino acids. Per germline, CDR1 SEHNR and CDR2 FQNEAQ (reference sequence). Trimming removed 5 bases from V and 0 bases from J, with 7 bases in between.

J is TRBJ1-6 and V is TRBV21-1; the table's D call TRBD1 went unverified against the DNA. TRBV21-1 is shown as a pseudogene. The CDR3 covers 15 residues. The CDR3 coding sequence is TGTGCCAGCAGCACCCGGGACAGGTATAATTCACCCCTCCACTTT. It translates to CASSTRDRYNSPLHF.

The V gene is TRBV29-1, the J gene TRBJ2-7; the D gene is possibly TRBD1 (6 bases). Looked up from germline, CDR1 is SQVTM and CDR2 is ANQGSEA. V was trimmed by 5 bases and J by 0 bases, leaving 17 bases between them. The CDR3 spans 15 residues. CDR3 DNA: TGCAGCGTTAGTCCTCAGGGGATGGGCTCCTACGAGCAGTACTTC. This gives the protein CSVSPQGMGSYEQYF.

The chain has TRBV19 and TRBJ2-7, with D hard to call. Trimming stripped 2 bases from V and 6 bases from J, with 14 bases between. Germline lookup yields CDR1 LNHDA and CDR2 SQIVND (reference sequence). This CDR3 is built from 14 residues. CDR3 sequence: CASSINGGESEQYF. The CDR3 bases are TGTGCCAGTAGTATAAATGGCGGAGAGAGCGAGCAGTACTTC.

This clone was detected only once. This rearrangement joins TRBV7-6 to TRBJ2-3, with 7 bases that match TRBD1. This CDR3 is built from 17 residues. Germline V gene lookup returns CDR1 SGHVS and CDR2 FNYEAQ. With 5 bases clipped from V and 0 bases from J, the junction kept 11 bases outside the gene matches. The CDR3 DNA follows: TGTGCCAGCAGCATCCAGGGACAGAATCCTAGCACAGATACGCAGTATTTT. This codes for CASSIQGQNPSTDTQYF. The whole variable domain, remainder taken from reference TRBV7-6 and TRBJ2-3, is GAGVSQSPRYKVTKRGQDVALRCDPISGHVSLYWYRQALGQGPEFLTYFNYEAQQDKSGLPNDRFSAERPEGSISTLTIQRTEQRDSAMYRCASSIQGQNPSTDTQYFGPGTRLTVL.

CDR3 residues: CASSESGQANYGYTF. CDR3 coding DNA: TGTGCCAGCAGTGAATCAGGACAGGCTAACTATGGCTACACCTTC. The chain joins TRBV2 to TRBJ1-2; 7 nucleotides line up with TRBD1. The CDR3 loop spans 15 amino acids. The V segment lost 2 bases and the J segment 0 bases; nucleotides outside the gene matches: 3. CDR1 SNHLY and CDR2 FYNNEI come from the germline V gene.

The rearrangement uses TRBV5-1 and TRBJ2-3, with 9 bases identical to TRBD2. Germline loops: CDR1 SGHRS, CDR2 YFSETQ. V lost 4 bases, J lost 3 bases, and 24 bases stayed unmatched. The length of the CDR3 is 21 residues. The CDR3 is CASSRFTSSVAGALSTDTQYF. The CDR3 nucleotides read TGCGCCAGCAGCAGATTCACATCCTCGGTAGCGGGGGCACTATCAACAGATACGCAGTATTTT.

CDR3 amino acids: CASSLSGGRVEQFF. The CDR3 nucleotides read TGTGCCAGCAGCTTAAGTGGGGGCCGAGTTGAGCAGTTCTTC. The rearrangement uses TRBV11-3 and TRBJ2-1; D is possibly TRBD1 (6 bases). Germline CDR1 reads SGHNT; CDR2 reads YENEEA. The length of the CDR3 is 14 residues. V was cut by 2 bases and J by 9 bases, with 14 bases left in between.

The chain uses TRBV19 and TRBJ1-1; perhaps TRBD1 as D (6 bases). V shed 6 bases and J shed 6 bases, with 20 bases lying between them. The CDR3 has 15 residues. Germline V gene sequence: CDR1 LNHDA, CDR2 SQIVND (reference sequence). In nucleotides, the CDR3 is TGTGCCAGTAGCCAGGGGATATTTCCGGGCGCTGAAGCTTTCTTT. As protein: CASSQGIFPGAEAFF.

This chain connects TRBV19 to TRBJ1-5, with a weak D call TRBD1 (6 bases). CDR3 length equals 13 residues. Germline V gene sequence: CDR1 LNHDA, CDR2 SQIVND (reference sequence). V was pared by 4 bases and J by 4 bases, with 8 bases between. CDR3 sequence reads: CASSTGANQPQHF. As DNA, the CDR3 is TGTGCCAGTAGTACAGGGGCGAATCAGCCCCAGCATTTT.

This clone has just one count. The chain carries TRBV4-3 and TRBJ2-1, with D hard to call. Germline values: CDR1 LGHNA, CDR2 YSLEER. The CDR3 is 16 residues long. Trimming took 0 bases from V and 3 from J, leaving 12 bases between them. CDR3 bases: TGCGCCAGCAGCCAAGATCACCCCCCGGGCTACAATGAGCAGTTCTTC. Translating gives CASSQDHPPGYNEQFF.

This clone was picked up a small number of times. The chain uses TRBV4-1 and TRBJ1-1; 9 bases line up with TRBD1. V was clipped by 3 bases and J by 4 bases; unmatched bases: 9. This CDR3 has 16 amino acids. From germline, CDR1 is MGHRA and CDR2 YSYEKL. The DNA of the CDR3 is TGCGCCAGCAGCCAGGGACAGGGTCGGACTGGCACTGAAGCTTTCTTT. This translates into CASSQGQGRTGTEAFF.

The rearrangement joins TRBV14 to TRBJ2-4; perhaps TRBD2 as D (5 bases). Looked up from germline, CDR1 is SGHDN and CDR2 is FVKESK. V was pared by 4 bases and J by 7 bases, with 11 bases between. The CDR3 is 13 amino acids. As DNA, the CDR3 is TGTGCCAGCAGCCCCGGGGTCCCCAACATTCAGTACTTC. It codes for CASSPGVPNIQYF. The entire variable domain, with the rest obtained from reference TRBV14 and TRBJ2-4, is as follows: EAGVTQFPSHSVIEKGQTVTLRCDPISGHDNLYWYRRVMGKEIKFLLHFVKESKQDESGMPNNRFLAERTGGTYSTLKVQPAELEDSGVYFCASSPGVPNIQYFGAGTRLSVL.

The V gene is TRBV30, the J gene TRBJ1-5, with TRBD1 matching 11 bases. The germline CDR1 and CDR2 sequences are GTSNPN and SVGIG (reference sequence). The CDR3 covers 14 residues. Germline trimming cut 1 base from V and 6 bases from J; bases unmatched to any gene: 2. The CDR3 spells CAWSGTGGRQPQHF. CDR3 bases: TGTGCCTGGAGTGGGACAGGGGGCCGTCAGCCCCAGCATTTT.

The rearrangement uses TRBV30 and TRBJ2-2; D is perhaps TRBD2 (7 bases). The CDR3 totals 13 residues. Germline V gives CDR1 GTSNPN, CDR2 SVGIG (reference sequence). V shed 2 bases and J shed 6 bases, with 10 bases lying between them. This chain's CDR3 is CAWSTGGPGELFF. CDR3 DNA: TGTGCCTGGAGTACCGGGGGGCCCGGGGAGCTGTTTTTT.

The chain couples TRBV27 to TRBJ1-1; D is perhaps TRBD1 (6 bases). Germline V gene sequence: CDR1 MNHEY, CDR2 SMNVEV (reference sequence). The CDR3 consists of 12 residues. Between the trimmed V and J ends, which lost 7 bases and 7 bases, there was a span of 13 bases. CDR3 nucleotides: TGTGCCAGCATTCAAGGGGGGGGTGAAGCTTTCTTT. This sequence encodes CASIQGGGEAFF.

The chain uses TRBV12-5 and TRBJ2-7, with 9 positions matching TRBD1. V lost 1 base to trimming and J lost 6 bases; unmatched junction nucleotides: 13. The germline gives CDR1 LGHNT, CDR2 FRNRAP. This CDR3 is 17 amino acids long. This CDR3 reads CASGLAPEGQGFGEQYF. CDR3 DNA: TGTGCTAGTGGTTTGGCGCCTGAGGGACAGGGTTTTGGCGAGCAGTACTTC.

The rearrangement uses TRBV11-2 and TRBJ2-7; the D gene is possibly TRBD2 (7 bases). CDR1 and CDR2 (germline): SGHAT, FQNNGV. The CDR3 is made up of 15 amino acids. The V end was cut by 7 bases, the J end by 2 bases, with 18 bases between. The CDR3 nucleotides read TGTGCCAGCACCCCCACGCGGGGGCCCGCCTACGAGCAGTACTTC. Translating gives CASTPTRGPAYEQYF.

The chain uses TRBV5-4 and TRBJ1-4; 8 bases align to TRBD1. Trimming took 0 bases from V and 7 from J; bases not matched to a gene: 5. This CDR3 contains 15 residues. Germline V gives CDR1 SGHNT, CDR2 YYREEE (reference sequence). DNA of the CDR3: TGTGCCAGCAGCTTGGCAACAGGGGGGGGTGAAAAACTGTTTTTT. Amino acid sequence: CASSLATGGGEKLFF.

This chain connects TRBV5-1 to TRBJ1-2; 8 bases are a match to TRBD1. V shed 4 bases and J 4 bases; nucleotides not matched to a gene: 6. CDR1 and CDR2 from the germline V gene are SGHRS and YFSETQ. This CDR3 contains 14 residues. The CDR3 loop is CASSDPGQVYGYTF. DNA for the CDR3: TGCGCCAGCAGCGATCCGGGACAGGTCTATGGCTACACCTTC.